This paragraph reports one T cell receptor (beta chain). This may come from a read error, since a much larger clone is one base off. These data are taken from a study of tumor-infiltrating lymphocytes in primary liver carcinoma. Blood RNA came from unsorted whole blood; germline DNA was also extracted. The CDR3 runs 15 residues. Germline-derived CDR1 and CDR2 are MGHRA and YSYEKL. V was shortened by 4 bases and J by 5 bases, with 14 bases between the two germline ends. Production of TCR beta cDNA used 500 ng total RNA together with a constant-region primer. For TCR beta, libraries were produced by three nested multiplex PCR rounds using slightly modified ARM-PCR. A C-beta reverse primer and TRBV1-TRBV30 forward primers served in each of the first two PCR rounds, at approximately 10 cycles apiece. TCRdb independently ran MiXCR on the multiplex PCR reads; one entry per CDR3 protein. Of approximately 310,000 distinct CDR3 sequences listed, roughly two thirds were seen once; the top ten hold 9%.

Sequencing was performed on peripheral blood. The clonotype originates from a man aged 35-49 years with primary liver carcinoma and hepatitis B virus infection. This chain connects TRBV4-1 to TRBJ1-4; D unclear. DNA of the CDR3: TGCGCCAGCAGCCGCGTCGCCAAATTGAATGAAAAACTGTTTTTT. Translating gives CASSRVAKLNEKLFF.